The entry below gives a single TCR beta chain sequence along with its context. Its antigen is still unknown. The data stem from a study of shared clonotypes between healthy human individuals. Study details: Donors had three CD4 naive, three CD4 memory, two CD8 naive and one CD8 memory plate apiece.

The germline gives CDR1 SNHLY, CDR2 FYNNEI. The CDR3 is 13 residues long. The material for each subset, its genomic DNA, was split evenly across several immunoSEQ plates. Original handling: Filtering differed, since immunoSEQ gave only junction sequences and no quality scores. Generated by immunoSEQ multiplex PCR, the TCRdb table keeps only in-frame clones and is missing some. D and trimming come from the DNA, and the V and J calls and clone size come from that table. The data show over 1.4 million clones, with 96% seen just once and more than 0.9% held by the top ten. Study results and limitations: Of the naive CD4 clonotypes, roughly 5.2% were shared across a few donors.

V gene TRBV2 combines with J gene TRBJ2-1; perhaps TRBD2 as D (5 bases). This TCR derives from a man younger than 40 in good health. The sample taken for sequencing was naive CD4+ T cells sorted from blood. Subset: CD45RA+ positively selected. CDR3 in DNA: TGTGCAGTCGGGGAATTTTCCTACAATGAGCAGTTCTTC. This codes for CAVGEFSYNEQFF.